One and the same sample provided the 32 T cell receptor beta chains below, sequenced in a study of early T cells in non-severe SARS-CoV-2 infection. One entry per CDR3 protein results from TCRdb running MiXCR on the 5' RACE reads. The sample holds fewer than 85,000 distinct CDR3 sequences; 7.5% to 10% are singletons and the top ten take 4.8%. Sequences were obtained from whole blood. These receptor sequences come from an adult who was a healthcare worker with PCR-confirmed SARS-CoV-2 infection or an uninfected control (not recorded which).

The chain couples TRBV12-3 or TRBV12-4 to TRBJ2-3; 9 bases are a match to TRBD2. After removal of 3 bases from V and 2 bases from J, the junction contained 3 bases not matched to a gene. CDR3 length equals 15 residues. CDR3 DNA sequence: TGTGCCAGCAGTTTTGCGGGAGGGACCACAGATACGCAGTATTTT. Translated: CASSFAGGTTDTQYF.

This clonotype was seen ten or more times. The chain is built from TRBV5-4 and TRBJ2-5, with TRBD1 as a possible D gene (5 bases). V gave up 3 bases and J gave up 0 bases, with 6 bases separating them. The CDR3 length is 13 residues. Germline V gene data show CDR1 as SGHNT and CDR2 as YYREEE (reference sequence). CDR3 sequence: CASSSDNQETQYF. CDR3 nucleotide sequence: TGTGCCAGCAGCTCGGACAACCAAGAGACCCAGTACTTC. The whole variable domain, filled in from reference TRBV5-4 and TRBJ2-5, reads ETGVTQSPTHLIKTRGQQVTLRCSSQSGHNTVSWYQQALGQGPQFIFQYYREEENGRGNFPPRFSGLQFPNYSSELNVNALELDDSALYLCASSSDNQETQYFGPGTRLLVL.

This clonotype was detected only a few times. CDR3 loop: CASILAPTSSYEQYF. The CDR3 DNA reads TGTGCCAGCATTCTAGCGCCGACGAGCTCCTACGAGCAGTACTTC. The chain links TRBV6-2 or TRBV6-3 to TRBJ2-7; a weak D match, TRBD2 (6 bases). The CDR3 totals 15 residues. CDR1 is MNHEY, CDR2 SVGEGT, per germline. The V and J ends lost 7 bases and 0 bases respectively, with 16 bases between them.

This clonotype was seen more than once but under ten times. The V and J genes are TRBV6-1 and TRBJ1-3; 8 nucleotides align to TRBD1. Looked up from germline, CDR1 is MNHNS and CDR2 is SASEGT. Trimming cost V 6 bases and J 0 bases; bases outside gene matches: 16. This CDR3 is built from 19 residues. CDR3 DNA sequence: TGTGCCAGCAGCCCCCTGACCGGAGCAGGGGGCCGCTCTGGAAACACCATATATTTT. Encoded protein: CASSPLTGAGGRSGNTIYF.

This clonotype is medium-sized within its sample. The rearrangement uses TRBV29-1 and TRBJ2-3; D not resolved. V dropped 4 bases and J dropped 1 base, with 0 bases sitting between them. Germline CDR1 and CDR2: SQVTM and ANQGSEA. The CDR3 has 10 residues. The CDR3, as DNA: TGCAGCGTTGGCACAGATACGCAGTATTTT. Amino acid sequence: CSVGTDTQYF.

In its sample, this clonotype was seen many times. V usage is TRBV11-3 and J usage is TRBJ1-1, with D tentatively TRBD1 (5 bases). Trimming took off 5 bases at V and 5 bases at J, with 12 bases between the two ends. Germline CDR1 reads SGHNT; CDR2 reads YENEEA. The CDR3 length is 13 residues. This chain's CDR3 is CASSQGALTEAFF. As DNA, the CDR3 is TGTGCCAGCAGCCAGGGAGCTTTGACTGAAGCTTTCTTT.

There are many counts of this clonotype. Here the CDR3 reads CASRRSGRDGYNSPLHF. CDR3 DNA sequence: TGTGCCAGCAGACGATCGGGCAGGGACGGGTATAATTCACCCCTCCACTTT. The rearrangement uses TRBV7-9 and TRBJ1-6; a possible D gene is TRBD1 (5 bases). V was shortened by 6 bases and J by 4 bases, with 19 bases between the two germline ends. The CDR3 has 17 residues. Germline-derived CDR1 and CDR2 are SEHNR and FQNEAQ (reference sequence). The complete variable domain, with remaining parts taken from reference TRBV7-9 and TRBJ1-6, reads DTGVSQNPRHKITKRGQNVTFRCDPISEHNRLYWYRQTLGQGPEFLTYFQNEAQLEKSRLLSDRFSAERPKGSFSTLEIQRTEQGDSAMYLCASRRSGRDGYNSPLHFGNGTRLTVT.

This clonotype was found many times. This chain uses TRBV18 with TRBJ1-1; 8 bases agree with TRBD1. The ends lost 0 bases at V and 11 bases at J; junction bases unmatched: 8. CDR3 length: 14 amino acids. Germline values: CDR1 KGHSH, CDR2 LQKENI. For the CDR3, the DNA is TGTGCCAGCTCACCACCAACGACAGGGGAGAAGGCTTTCTTT. As protein: CASSPPTTGEKAFF. Looking up the rest from reference TRBV18 and TRBJ1-1 gives the full variable domain: NAGVMQNPRHLVRRRGQEARLRCSPMKGHSHVYWYRQLPEEGLKFMVYLQKENIIDESGMPKERFSAEFPKEGPSILRIQQVVRGDSAAYFCASSPPTTGEKAFFGQGTRLTVV.

Note on this clonotype: A much larger clone is a single base away; this may be a read error. This CDR3 is missing its conserved last phenylalanine or tryptophan, likely due to a read error. V is TRBV7-8 and J is TRBJ1-3, with TRBD1 matching 7 bases. This CDR3 contains 17 residues. The V gene's germline CDR1 is SGHVS and CDR2 FQNEAQ. Unmatched junction bases numbered 9, after V lost 4 bases and J lost 0 bases. In DNA, the CDR3 is TGTGCCAGCAGCTACCAGGGACAGACCTCCTCTGGAAACACCATATATTAT. This translates into CASSYQGQTSSGNTIYY.

This clonotype was picked up many times. V gene TRBV11-2 combines with J gene TRBJ2-1; D perhaps matches TRBD2 (6 bases). The CDR3 is 18 amino acids. Germline loops: CDR1 SGHAT, CDR2 FQNNGV. Trimming cost V 2 bases and J 0 bases, with 17 bases left between them. DNA for the CDR3: TGTGCCAGCAGCTTAAGGCCGGGGCTAGCGCCCTCCTACAATGAGCAGTTCTTC. It translates to CASSLRPGLAPSYNEQFF.

This clonotype was observed a handful of times. The J gene is TRBJ1-2, the V gene TRBV25-1, with 7 nucleotides matching TRBD1. The CDR3 extends over 13 amino acids. V lost 2 bases, J lost 6 bases, and 3 bases stayed unmatched. Germline assignment: CDR1 MGHDK and CDR2 SYGVNS. This CDR3 is CASSEDRADGYTF. The CDR3 DNA follows: TGTGCCAGCAGTGAAGACAGGGCGGATGGCTACACCTTC.

This clonotype was detected ten times or more. V gene TRBV12-3 or TRBV12-4 combines with J gene TRBJ1-5, with D tentatively TRBD1 (6 bases). The CDR3 sequence is 15 residues long. V lost 3 bases and J 5 bases, leaving 14 bases between the germline ends. CDR3 DNA: TGTGCCAGCAGTTTGGGGGCGACCAATCATCAGCCCCAGCATTTT. Protein: CASSLGATNHQPQHF.

V usage is TRBV5-4 and J usage is TRBJ2-2; no clear D. Trimming took off 0 bases at V and 2 bases at J, with 11 bases between the two ends. Germline CDR1 and CDR2: SGHNT and YYREEE (reference sequence). This CDR3 is 16 amino acids long. The CDR3 DNA sequence: TGTGCCAGCAGCTTGGATGGTAGCCGAAACACCGGGGAGCTGTTTTTT. This codes for CASSLDGSRNTGELFF.

The table lists this clonotype with many counts. The genes are TRBV19 and TRBJ2-7; a possible D gene is TRBD1 (6 bases). The CDR3 is made up of 14 amino acids. Germline V lookup: CDR1 LNHDA, CDR2 SQIVND (reference sequence). The V end was cut by 6 bases, the J end by 0 bases, with 12 bases between. CDR3 region: CASSTRTASYEQYF. CDR3 nucleotide sequence: TGTGCCAGTAGCACCCGGACAGCCTCCTACGAGCAGTACTTC.

This clonotype was seen a handful of times. The CDR3 nucleotides read TGTGCCAGCAGTGAACAGGGATGGACGGTAGCGGGACGGGCTGACTACAATGAGCAGTTCTTC. Its protein product is CASSEQGWTVAGRADYNEQFF. The chain couples TRBV6-1 to TRBJ2-1; 8 bases agree with TRBD2. The V segment lost 2 bases and the J segment 3 bases; nucleotides outside the gene matches: 21. CDR1 MNHNS and CDR2 SASEGT come from the germline V gene. The CDR3 loop spans 21 amino acids.

This clonotype was counted between two and nine times. The chain links TRBV7-2 to TRBJ2-4; no clear D. This CDR3 is built from 17 residues. Looked up from germline, CDR1 is SGHTA and CDR2 is FQGNSA. Trimming pared 0 bases from V and 0 bases from J, leaving 12 bases between. CDR3 coding DNA: TGTGCCAGCAGCTTAGCGCTGTTGAAGGAAGCCAAAAACATTCAGTACTTC. Encoded protein: CASSLALLKEAKNIQYF.

There are many counts of this clonotype. The chain is built from TRBV7-2 and TRBJ2-1; D perhaps matches TRBD2 (6 bases). The CDR3 spans 16 residues. Trimming took off 1 base at V and 2 bases at J, with 12 bases between the two ends. From germline, CDR1 is SGHTA and CDR2 FQGNSA. The CDR3 sequence is CASSLELATPYNEQFF. The CDR3 nucleotides are TGTGCCAGCAGCTTAGAACTAGCTACTCCCTACAATGAGCAGTTCTTC.

The chain combines TRBV4-1 with TRBJ2-2, with TRBD2 identical over 7 bases. Per the germline V gene, CDR1 is MGHRA and CDR2 is YSYEKL. Germline trimming cut 8 bases from V and 7 bases from J; bases unmatched to any gene: 10. The CDR3 length is 14 residues. The CDR3 DNA reads as TGCGCCAGCGCCGCGCGGGAGAGCGACGGGGAGCTGTTTTTT. Translating gives CASAARESDGELFF.

This clonotype was picked up many times. This chain links TRBV20-1 with TRBJ2-3, with D possibly being TRBD2 (6 bases). The V gene lost 6 bases and the J gene lost 0 bases, with 16 bases spanning the gap. This CDR3 spans 15 amino acids. The germline CDR1 and CDR2 sequences are DFQATT and SNEGSKA (reference sequence). The CDR3 loop reads CSATTRDWSTDTQYF. The CDR3 DNA reads as TGCAGTGCGACAACCCGGGACTGGAGCACAGATACGCAGTATTTT.

The chain combines TRBV18 with TRBJ2-3; 8 bases agree with TRBD2. The CDR3 is made up of 15 amino acids. Germline V gene lookup returns CDR1 KGHSH and CDR2 LQKENI. The junction had 8 bases not matched to a gene; V was cut back by 6 bases and J by 3 bases. The CDR3 DNA is TGTGCCAGCTCCCAAGGAGCTAGCGGGACAGATACGCAGTATTTT. The encoded protein is CASSQGASGTDTQYF.

The sample holds many counts of this clonotype. This chain links TRBV7-7 with TRBJ2-7; TRBD2 agrees at 7 bases. With 0 bases clipped from V and 2 bases from J, the junction kept 4 bases outside the gene matches. The V gene's germline CDR1 is SSHAT and CDR2 FNYEAQ (reference sequence). This CDR3 contains 15 residues. CDR3 nucleotide sequence: TGTGCCAGCAGCTTAGCGGGAGGGCCGCCCTACGAGCAGTACTTC. Its protein product is CASSLAGGPPYEQYF.

The chain carries TRBV27 and TRBJ1-6, with a weak D call TRBD1 (5 bases). The CDR3 has 15 amino acids. V was cut by 3 bases and J by 10 bases, with 16 bases left in between. CDR1 MNHEY and CDR2 SMNVEV come from the germline V gene (reference sequence). CDR3 region: CASSLSSGRRSPLHF. In DNA, the CDR3 is TGTGCCAGCAGTTTGTCATCAGGGAGGAGGTCACCCCTCCACTTT.

The chain has TRBV11-2 and TRBJ2-1; possibly TRBD1 or TRBD2 for D (6 bases each). Per germline, CDR1 SGHAT and CDR2 FQNNGV. The CDR3 has 16 amino acids. The V gene lost 5 bases and the J gene lost 9 bases, with 23 bases spanning the gap. This chain's CDR3 is CASSPWGPSGYLEQFF. The CDR3 nucleotides read TGTGCCAGCAGCCCTTGGGGGCCGAGCGGGTACCTTGAGCAGTTCTTC.

V gene TRBV5-1 combines with J gene TRBJ2-7; 11 bases agree with TRBD1. The CDR3 runs 13 residues. Germline CDR1 is SGHRS and CDR2 is YFSETQ. The V segment lost 10 bases and the J segment 5 bases; nucleotides outside the gene matches: 8. The CDR3 nucleotides read TGCGCCTCCAGGGACAGGGGGTCCCACGAGCAGTACTTC. Protein: CASRDRGSHEQYF.

This clonotype has a count of ten or more. V usage is TRBV5-4 and J usage is TRBJ2-1, with no clear D. Germline V CDR1 and CDR2: SGHNT, YYREEE (reference sequence). Trimming removed 3 bases from V and 9 bases from J, with 16 bases in between. CDR3 size: 14 residues. The DNA of the CDR3 is TGTGCCAGCAGCTCTCCGAATCTAGTATTTGAGCAGTTCTTC. Protein product: CASSSPNLVFEQFF. Complete variable domain (other parts from reference TRBV5-4 and TRBJ2-1): ETGVTQSPTHLIKTRGQQVTLRCSSQSGHNTVSWYQQALGQGPQFIFQYYREEENGRGNFPPRFSGLQFPNYSSELNVNALELDDSALYLCASSSPNLVFEQFFGPGTRLTVL.

This clonotype was observed many times. CDR3 DNA sequence: TGTGCCAGCAGTTACTCTCTACTTGAGACCCAGTACTTC. The encoded protein is CASSYSLLETQYF. This chain connects TRBV6-2 or TRBV6-3 to TRBJ2-5; D call uncertain. The CDR3 consists of 13 residues. Trimming stripped 0 bases from V and 5 bases from J, with 7 bases between. Germline V gives CDR1 MNHEY, CDR2 SVGEGT.

About this clonotype: The junction differs from germline at one of its ends, possibly a read error. The V gene is TRBV12-3 or TRBV12-4, the J gene TRBJ2-1; D remains unclear. This CDR3 is 12 amino acids long. CDR3 sequence (DNA): TGTGCCAGCGATTTAGGCATCGGAAGCCTTTCCTTC. Its translation: CASDLGIGSLSF.

The rearrangement uses TRBV28 and TRBJ1-5; D is ambiguous. Germline CDR1 and CDR2: MDHEN and SYDVKM. V was shortened by 1 base and J by 5 bases, with 15 bases between the two germline ends. The CDR3 covers 16 residues. The CDR3 region is CASSLSPRTGYQPQHF. The CDR3 bases are TGTGCCAGCAGTTTATCCCCGAGGACGGGATATCAGCCCCAGCATTTT.

This clonotype was found a few times. V gene TRBV24-1 combines with J gene TRBJ2-1; D remains unclear. The CDR3 has 14 residues. Germline V gene sequence: CDR1 KGHDR, CDR2 SFDVKD. V dropped 9 bases and J dropped 5 bases, with 16 bases sitting between them. CDR3 bases: TGTGCCACCCCGGTGTGGACCAGGCACAATGAGCAGTTCTTC. Amino acid sequence: CATPVWTRHNEQFF.

V and J are TRBV27 and TRBJ2-3; no firm D call. CDR1 and CDR2 (germline): MNHEY, SMNVEV (reference sequence). This CDR3 is built from 14 residues. The V end lost 2 bases, the J end lost 6 bases, and 12 bases lay between the germline ends. CDR3 protein: CASSLRWGHDTQYF. In DNA, the CDR3 is TGTGCCAGCAGTTTACGGTGGGGTCATGATACGCAGTATTTT.

The rearrangement joins TRBV6-1 to TRBJ2-3; D tentatively reads TRBD1 or TRBD2 (5 bases each). The germline V gene encodes CDR1 MNHNS and CDR2 SASEGT. Trimming left V 7 bases short and J 8 bases short, with 10 bases between. CDR3 size: 11 residues. DNA of the CDR3: TGTGCCAGCATTCTAGGGACTACGCAGTATTTT. It encodes CASILGTTQYF.

This clonotype occurred many times. V and J are TRBV9 and TRBJ2-1, with D possibly being TRBD2 (6 bases). The germline V gene encodes CDR1 SGDLS and CDR2 YYNGEE. The CDR3 has 13 amino acids. Trimming removed 0 bases from V and 7 bases from J, with 8 bases in between. CDR3 sequence: CASSVGTINEQFF. Here the CDR3 DNA reads TGTGCCAGCAGCGTAGGGACTATTAATGAGCAGTTCTTC.